These 15 T cell receptor beta chains were sequenced from one sample in a study of cytomegalovirus exposure and HLA in healthy donors. The data were produced by immunoSEQ multiplex PCR, yet TCRdb's version contains in-frame clones alone and is incomplete. The repertoire holds 110,000 or so clones, with over 65% as singletons. The sequenced sample consisted of PBMCs. These receptors originate from a woman under 40 in good health and CMV-seronegative.

The CDR3 region has the DNA TGTGCCAGCAGCGAGGCAGGGGTATTGAATGAGCAGTTCTTC. As protein: CASSEAGVLNEQFF. The J gene is TRBJ2-1, the V gene TRBV11-3; D is possibly TRBD1 (6 bases). This CDR3 spans 14 amino acids. The V gene lost 5 bases and the J gene lost 7 bases, with 15 bases spanning the gap. Germline CDR1 and CDR2: SGHNT and YENEEA.

This clone was recorded many times. J is TRBJ2-7 and V is TRBV6-1; no definite D call. The CDR3 runs to 13 residues. Trimming removed 4 bases from V and 0 bases from J, with 7 bases in between. CDR1 MNHNS and CDR2 SASEGT come from the germline V gene. The CDR3, as DNA: TGTGCCAGCAGTGTGGCAGACTCCTACGAGCAGTACTTC. This translates into CASSVADSYEQYF.

The chain has TRBV9 and TRBJ2-3; 10 positions match TRBD2. Germline lookup yields CDR1 SGDLS and CDR2 YYNGEE. J lost 4 bases, V lost 0 bases, and 2 bases had no gene match. This CDR3 has 15 amino acids. The CDR3 protein is CASSVESGGADTQYF. CDR3 DNA: TGTGCCAGCAGCGTAGAGAGCGGGGGGGCAGATACGCAGTATTTT. The full variable domain, its missing parts supplied by reference TRBV9 and TRBJ2-3, is DSGVTQTPKHLITATGQRVTLRCSPRSGDLSVYWYQQSLDQGLQFLIQYYNGEERAKGNILERFSAQQFPDLHSELNLSSLELGDSALYFCASSVESGGADTQYFGPGTRLTVL.

The chain employs TRBV5-1 and TRBJ2-7, with unresolved D. The CDR3 is 12 amino acids. V lost 0 bases, J lost 5 bases, and 6 bases lay in between. CDR1 SGHRS and CDR2 YFSETQ come from the germline V gene. CDR3 DNA sequence: TGCGCCAGCAGCTTGGTTCCTGACGAGCAGTACTTC. This sequence encodes CASSLVPDEQYF.

The chain joins TRBV30 to TRBJ2-3; 8 bases map to TRBD1. The CDR3 covers 15 residues. J lost 2 bases, V lost 2 bases, and 6 bases had no gene match. Per the germline V gene, CDR1 is GTSNPN and CDR2 is SVGIG (reference sequence). This CDR3 is CAWSFQGALTDTQYF. DNA of the CDR3: TGTGCCTGGAGTTTTCAGGGGGCCCTCACAGATACGCAGTATTTT.

The gene calls are TRBV19 and TRBJ2-1; TRBD2 aligns across 7 bases. The V and J ends lost 4 bases and 4 bases, in that order; junction bases with no gene match: 10. The length of the CDR3 is 16 residues. Germline V gene lookup returns CDR1 LNHDA and CDR2 SQIVND (reference sequence). The CDR3 DNA sequence: TGTGCCAGTAGTAAACCCCAAAGCGGGGCATACAATGAGCAGTTCTTC. It translates to CASSKPQSGAYNEQFF.

The chain is built from TRBV11-1 and TRBJ2-2, with no clear D. This CDR3 has 12 residues. V was trimmed by 6 bases and J by 0 bases, leaving 2 bases between them. Germline CDR1 SGHAT, CDR2 FQDESV (reference sequence). CDR3 loop: CASSTNTGELFF. Written as DNA, the CDR3 is TGTGCCAGCAGTACGAACACCGGGGAGCTGTTTTTT.

CDR3 in DNA: TGTGCCAGCAGCCCGGACAGGGGGAGAAATGAAAAACTGTTTTTT. This codes for CASSPDRGRNEKLFF. The chain carries TRBV5-8 and TRBJ1-4; TRBD1 matches at 10 bases. CDR3 size: 15 residues. The V segment lost 4 bases and the J segment 5 bases; nucleotides outside the gene matches: 5. The germline V gene encodes CDR1 SGHTS and CDR2 YDEGEE.

The rearrangement uses TRBV11-2 and TRBJ2-2, with D maybe TRBD2 (6 bases). The CDR3 consists of 16 residues. Germline loops: CDR1 SGHAT, CDR2 FQNNGV. V dropped 1 base and J dropped 4 bases, with 13 bases sitting between them. CDR3 protein: CASSLGRGRGTGELFF. The CDR3, as DNA: TGTGCCAGCAGCTTAGGGCGGGGTCGGGGCACCGGGGAGCTGTTTTTT.

The chain joins TRBV5-1 to TRBJ2-3; 10 positions agree with TRBD2. The V gene end was trimmed by 2 bases and the J gene end by 2 bases; junction bases not matched to a gene: 5. This CDR3 contains 16 residues. Germline V lookup: CDR1 SGHRS, CDR2 YFSETQ. In DNA, the CDR3 is TGCGCCAGCAGCTTAGTCAGCGGGGGGGTCACAGATACGCAGTATTTT. This sequence encodes CASSLVSGGVTDTQYF.

Comments on this clone: One end of the junction does not line up with germline, which may come from a read error. CDR3 coding DNA: TGTGCTAGCAGCTCCGGTAGACAGGGGCCCGGGGAGCTGTTTTTT. Translated, it gives CASSSGRQGPGELFF. This chain connects TRBV7-7 to TRBJ2-2; 8 nucleotides match TRBD1. Germline V gene data show CDR1 as SSHAT and CDR2 as FNYEAQ (reference sequence). The CDR3 loop spans 15 amino acids.

J is TRBJ1-1 and V is TRBV11-3; no reliable D call. The CDR3 loop spans 12 amino acids. Trimming took 2 bases from V and 4 from J, leaving 5 bases between them. The germline CDR1 and CDR2 sequences are SGHNT and YENEEA. CDR3 bases: TGTGCCAGCAGCTTATTAGCCACTGAAGCTTTCTTT. Encoded protein: CASSLLATEAFF.

The chain joins TRBV7-8 to TRBJ1-1; 7 nucleotides line up with TRBD1. The CDR3 covers 15 residues. V lost 5 bases, J lost 2 bases, and 8 bases stayed unmatched. CDR1 and CDR2 from the germline V gene are SGHVS and FQNEAQ. The CDR3 coding sequence is TGTGCCAGCAGCCAGGGGGGAGAGGAAAACACTGAAGCTTTCTTT. Its translation is CASSQGGEENTEAFF.

This chain joins TRBV2 and TRBJ2-5, with 9 positions matching TRBD2. This CDR3 is built from 16 residues. With 2 bases clipped from V and 2 bases from J, the junction kept 6 bases outside the gene matches. Germline V CDR1 and CDR2: SNHLY, FYNNEI. CDR3 sequence (DNA): TGTGCCAGCAGTGAATTGCCTAGCGGGGTTCAAGAGACCCAGTACTTC. Its protein product is CASSELPSGVQETQYF.

The chain couples TRBV19 to TRBJ1-5, with D possibly TRBD1 on 6 matching bases. V was cut by 1 base and J by 1 base, with 17 bases left in between. In germline, CDR1 is LNHDA, CDR2 SQIVND (reference sequence). The CDR3 consists of 18 residues. CDR3 in amino acids: CASSIGTGSGQSNQPQHF. The CDR3 DNA reads TGTGCCAGTAGTATAGGAACGGGTTCGGGACAAAGCAATCAGCCCCAGCATTTT.